Shown below are 4 T cell receptor beta chains from a single sample sequenced in a study of CD8+CD57+ T cells in acquired aplastic anemia. In patients chosen for sequencing, flow cytometry had shown CD8+CD57+ cell expansion. TCR beta VDJ and CDR3 profiles were obtained from a genomic DNA template. One entry per CDR3 protein results from TCRdb running MiXCR on the reads. The sample shows 95,000 to 150,000 distinct CDR3 sequences, approximately 41% of them seen only once. The sequenced material came from sorted CD4+, CD8+, or CD8+CD57+ T cells (not recorded which) from PBMCs. Source of these receptors: a human donor with aplastic anemia.

Details on this clonotype: The CDR3 carries no conserved terminal phenylalanine or tryptophan, so it likely arises from a read error. Because the CDR3's place on the DNA is in doubt, the DNA is left out and the CDR3 is given as listed by TCRdb. This rearrangement joins TRBV7-7 to TRBJ2-5; TRBD2 was called by the table and not checked on the DNA. The CDR3 has 13 residues if both end residues are counted. From germline, CDR1 is SSHAT and CDR2 FNYEAQ (reference sequence). CDR3 residues: CASSLAGLAGGVI.

Ten or more counts support this clonotype. V and J are TRBV5-6 and TRBJ2-2; 9 bases align to TRBD1. The CDR3 sequence is 15 residues long. With 4 bases clipped from V and 5 bases from J, the junction kept 6 bases outside the gene matches. CDR1 SGHDT and CDR2 YYEEEE come from the germline V gene. The CDR3 sequence: CASSVGTGRTGELFF. The CDR3 region has the DNA TGTGCCAGCAGCGTCGGGACAGGGAGAACCGGGGAGCTGTTTTTT.

This clonotype was picked up many times. The CDR3 DNA reads as TGTGCCAGTAGTACCTCCCACGACCCCGGGGAGCTGTTTTTT. Its translation: CASSTSHDPGELFF. V usage is TRBV19 and J usage is TRBJ2-2; D gene ambiguous. There are 14 residues in the CDR3. Germline-derived CDR1 and CDR2 are LNHDA and SQIVND (reference sequence). V lost 4 bases and J 6 bases, leaving 12 bases between the germline ends.

About this clonotype itself: A much more abundant neighbour one base away suggests this may be a read error. This chain links TRBV6-1 with TRBJ1-3, with TRBD1 identical over 8 bases. CDR3 length equals 15 residues. Germline V gene sequence: CDR1 MNHNS, CDR2 SASEGT. The DNA of the CDR3 is TGTGCCAGCAGGTCTTCAGGGGGCTCTGGAAGCACCATATATTTT. It yields the protein CASRSSGGSGSTIYF.